The present T cell receptor beta chain was sequenced within a study of siplizumab effects on memory and regulatory T cells. Findings and caveats of the study: Memory cells seemed less diverse than naive T cells, which seemed major alloresponse contributors. Siplizumab produced a significant drop in alloreactive sequences attributable to unstimulated CD4+ memory cells.

About this clone itself: Antigen: not known.

Sequencing of each sample assayed roughly 9.8 x 10^4 TCR templates. The table came from immunoSEQ multiplex PCR; TCRdb's copy has only in-frame clones and leaves some out. The sample has 70,000 or so clones; less than 95% are singletons. V lost 2 bases to trimming and J lost 5 bases; unmatched junction nucleotides: 10. Germline CDR1 is SGHVS and CDR2 is FQNEAQ. The CDR3 consists of 17 residues. The TCR comes from a human donor in good health. The rearrangement uses TRBV7-8 and TRBJ2-7, with TRBD2 matching over 12 bases. Sequencing used CD8+ T cells sorted from blood. The CDR3 sequence: CASSLNSMGLAGDEQYF. The CDR3 nucleotides read TGTGCCAGCAGCTTAAACTCGATGGGACTAGCGGGCGACGAGCAGTACTTC. Full variable domain (missing parts from reference TRBV7-8 and TRBJ2-7): GAGVSQSPRYKVAKRGQDVALRCDPISGHVSLFWYQQALGQGPEFLTYFQNEAQLDKSGLPSDRFFAERPEGSVSTLKIQRTQQEDSAVYLCASSLNSMGLAGDEQYFGPGTRLTVT.